The entry below gives a single T cell receptor beta chain sequence along with its context. The sample is drawn from a study of sequential checkpoint blockade in melanoma. At the level of the study: Randomization was 1:1 between first-line nivolumab→ipilimumab and ipilimumab→nivolumab.

The sample's treatment: randomized to nivolumab then ipilimumab (arm A) or the reverse (arm B). PBMC sorting kept live CD3+CD8+ cells without CD19 or CD56. Profiling relied on immunoSEQ multiplex PCR, and the TCRdb table lists in-frame clones only, not all of them. The data show about 20,000 clones, approximately 73% seen once. The CDR3 has 18 amino acids. The germline V gene encodes CDR1 ENHRY and CDR2 SYGVKD. With 1 base removed from V and 2 bases from J, the gap between germline ends came to 20 bases. The receptor was derived from a human donor with melanoma. The sequences come from CD8+ T cells sorted from blood (inferred from file names), collected from a patient given nivolumab and ipilimumab in sequence. This sequence joins TRBV10-3 and TRBJ1-2; D is unresolved. The CDR3 reads CAISEWAGGRRLNYGYTF. DNA for the CDR3: TGTGCCATCAGTGAGTGGGCTGGCGGCAGGCGACTAAACTATGGCTACACCTTC.